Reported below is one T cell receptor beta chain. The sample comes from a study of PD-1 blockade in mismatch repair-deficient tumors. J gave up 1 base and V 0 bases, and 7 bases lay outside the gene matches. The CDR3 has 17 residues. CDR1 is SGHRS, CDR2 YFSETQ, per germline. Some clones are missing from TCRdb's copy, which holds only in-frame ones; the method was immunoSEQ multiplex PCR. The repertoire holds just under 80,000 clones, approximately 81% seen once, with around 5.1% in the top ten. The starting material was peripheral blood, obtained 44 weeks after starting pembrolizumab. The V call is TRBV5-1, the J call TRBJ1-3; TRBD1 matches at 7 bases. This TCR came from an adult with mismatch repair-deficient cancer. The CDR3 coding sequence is TGCGCCAGCAGCTTGGCCCGGGACAGCTCTTCTGGAAACACCATATATTTT. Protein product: CASSLARDSSSGNTIYF.